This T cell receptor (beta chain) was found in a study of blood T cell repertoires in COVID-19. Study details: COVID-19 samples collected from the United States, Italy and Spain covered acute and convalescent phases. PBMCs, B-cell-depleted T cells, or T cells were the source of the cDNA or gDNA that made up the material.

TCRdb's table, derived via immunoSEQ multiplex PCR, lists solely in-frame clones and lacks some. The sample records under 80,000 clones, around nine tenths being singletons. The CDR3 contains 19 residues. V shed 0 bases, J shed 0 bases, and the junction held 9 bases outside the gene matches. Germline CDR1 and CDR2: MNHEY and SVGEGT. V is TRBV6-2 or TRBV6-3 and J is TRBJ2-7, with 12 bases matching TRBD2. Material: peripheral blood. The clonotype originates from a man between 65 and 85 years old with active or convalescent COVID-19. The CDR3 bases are TGTGCCAGCAGTTACTCACTAGCGGGAGGTATGATTGACTCCTACGAGCAGTACTTC. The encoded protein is CASSYSLAGGMIDSYEQYF.